The rows below give T cell receptor beta chains drawn from one sample of a study of chemoradiotherapy in HPV16-positive cancers. Using immunoSEQ multiplex PCR, the repertoire was profiled, and TCRdb retains in-frame clones only, with some absent. The table lists about 470 clones, approximately 91% of them singletons, with about 16% in the top ten. Source: tumor tissue, taken from a patient who underwent chemoradiotherapy. Receptors originate from a human donor with HPV-associated anogenital cancer. CDR3s include the opening cysteine and the closing phenylalanine or tryptophan. The order of the fields is CDR3 length, V gene, D gene, J gene, clone size, CDR3 protein, CDR3 DNA. A D gene is named only where the DNA matches it firmly. A row's size may be missing; if present it is once, few, many or a size class.

>14|TRBV2|.|TRBJ2-1|.
CASSEDLNYNEQFF
TGTGCCAGCAGCGAGGACCTGAACTACAATGAGCAGTTCTTC
>13|TRBV2|.|TRBJ1-6|.
CASSERGYSPLHF
TGTGCCAGCAGTGAAAGGGGTTATTCACCCCTCCACTTT
>16|TRBV6-5|TRBD1|TRBJ2-1|.
CASSYVLQGTYNEQFF
TGTGCCAGCAGTTACGTTCTACAGGGGACCTACAATGAGCAGTTCTTC
>15|TRBV29-1|.|TRBJ2-6|.
CSVEGTRGGANVLTF
TGCAGCGTTGAAGGGACCCGGGGGGGGGCCAACGTCCTGACTTTC
>16|TRBV4-3|.|TRBJ1-2|.
CASSQGGPGYFYGYTF
TGCGCCAGCAGCCAAGGGGGGCCAGGGTACTTCTATGGCTACACCTTC
>13|TRBV27|.|TRBJ1-1|.
CASSFAGVTEAFF
TGTGCCAGCAGTTTTGCGGGGGTCACTGAAGCTTTCTTT
>16|TRBV7-2|.|TRBJ1-2|.
CASSYDLESMNYGYTF
TGTGCCAGCAGCTATGATTTAGAGTCCATGAACTATGGCTACACCTTC
>17|TRBV18|TRBD1|TRBJ2-5|.
CASSPKLETGDGETQYF
TGTGCCAGCTCACCAAAGCTAGAGACAGGGGATGGGGAGACCCAGTACTTC
>13|TRBV30|.|TRBJ1-4|.
CAWCNGYNEKLFF
TGTGCCTGGTGCAACGGGTATAATGAAAAACTGTTTTTT
>15|TRBV6-1|TRBD2|TRBJ2-7|.
CASSEPGTSGGEQYF
TGTGCCAGCAGTGAACCCGGGACTAGCGGGGGCGAGCAGTACTTC
>15|TRBV30|.|TRBJ1-1|.
CAWIPQGWGNTEAFF
TGTGCCTGGATCCCACAAGGGTGGGGGAACACTGAAGCTTTCTTT
>13|TRBV6-5|.|TRBJ1-1|.
CASSYKGRAEAFF
TGTGCCAGCAGTTATAAGGGAAGGGCTGAAGCTTTCTTT
>14|TRBV5-6|.|TRBJ1-3|once
CASSSHLSGNTIYF
TGTGCCAGCAGCTCCCACCTCTCTGGAAACACCATATATTTT
>17|TRBV29-1|TRBD2|TRBJ2-1|.
CSVHWRGSSSSYNEQFF
TGCAGCGTTCACTGGCGGGGGAGCTCGAGCTCCTACAATGAGCAGTTCTTC
>12|TRBV29-1|.|TRBJ2-7|.
CSVGYMGGEQYF
TGCAGCGTTGGTTATATGGGGGGCGAGCAGTACTTC
>15|TRBV2|.|TRBJ1-4|.
CASSEATGKEEKLFF
TGTGCCAGCAGTGAGGCAACAGGGAAGGAGGAAAAACTGTTTTTT
>15|TRBV10-3|.|TRBJ1-1|.
CAISESGGQNTEAFF
TGTGCCATCAGTGAGTCAGGGGGGCAAAACACTGAAGCTTTCTTT
>16|TRBV9|.|TRBJ2-3|once
CASSANRDTSTDTQYF
TGTGCCAGCAGCGCTAACCGGGACACCTCCACAGATACGCAGTATTTT
>11|TRBV5-4|.|TRBJ2-1|.
CASSFSDEQFF
TGTGCCAGCAGCTTTTCGGATGAGCAGTTCTTC